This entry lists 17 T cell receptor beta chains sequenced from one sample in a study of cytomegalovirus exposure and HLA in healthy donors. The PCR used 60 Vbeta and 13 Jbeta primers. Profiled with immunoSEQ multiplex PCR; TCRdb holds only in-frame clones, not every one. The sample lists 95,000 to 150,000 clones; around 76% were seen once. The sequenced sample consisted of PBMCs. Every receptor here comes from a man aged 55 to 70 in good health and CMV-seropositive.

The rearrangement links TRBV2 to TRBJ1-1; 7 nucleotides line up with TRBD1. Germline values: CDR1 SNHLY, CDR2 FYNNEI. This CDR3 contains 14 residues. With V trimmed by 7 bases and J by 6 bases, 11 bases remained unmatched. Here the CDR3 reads CASISRTGLPEAFF. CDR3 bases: TGTGCCAGCATTAGTAGGACAGGATTGCCTGAAGCTTTCTTT. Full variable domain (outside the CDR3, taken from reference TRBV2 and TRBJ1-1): EPEVTQTPSHQVTQMGQEVILRCVPISNHLYFYWYRQILGQKVEFLVSFYNNEISEKSEIFDDQFSVERPDGSNFTLKIRSTKLEDSAMYFCASISRTGLPEAFFGQGTRLTVV.

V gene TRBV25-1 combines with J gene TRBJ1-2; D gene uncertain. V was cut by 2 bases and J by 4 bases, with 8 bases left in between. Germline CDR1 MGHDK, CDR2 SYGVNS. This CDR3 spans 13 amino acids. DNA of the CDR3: TGTGCCAGCAGTGAAGTCGGGTCCTATGGCTACACCTTC. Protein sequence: CASSEVGSYGYTF.

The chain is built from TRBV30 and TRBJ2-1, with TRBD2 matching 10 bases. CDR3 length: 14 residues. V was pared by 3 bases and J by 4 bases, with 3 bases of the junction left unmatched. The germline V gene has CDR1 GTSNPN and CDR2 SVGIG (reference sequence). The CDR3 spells CAWRGLASYNEQFF. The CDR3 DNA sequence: TGTGCCTGGAGGGGACTAGCGAGTTACAATGAGCAGTTCTTC.

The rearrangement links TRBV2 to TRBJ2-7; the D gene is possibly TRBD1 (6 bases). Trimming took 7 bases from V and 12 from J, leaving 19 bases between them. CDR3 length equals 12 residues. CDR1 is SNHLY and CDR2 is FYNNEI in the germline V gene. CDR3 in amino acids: CASTRTDPSWYF. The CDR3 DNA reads TGTGCCAGCACCCGGACAGACCCCAGTTGGTACTTC.

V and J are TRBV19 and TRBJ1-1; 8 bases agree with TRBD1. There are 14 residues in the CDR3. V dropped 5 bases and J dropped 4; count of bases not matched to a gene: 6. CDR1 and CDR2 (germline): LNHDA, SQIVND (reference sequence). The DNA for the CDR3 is TGTGCCAGTAGTGTCACAGGGGGGGCCACTGAAGCTTTCTTT. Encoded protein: CASSVTGGATEAFF.

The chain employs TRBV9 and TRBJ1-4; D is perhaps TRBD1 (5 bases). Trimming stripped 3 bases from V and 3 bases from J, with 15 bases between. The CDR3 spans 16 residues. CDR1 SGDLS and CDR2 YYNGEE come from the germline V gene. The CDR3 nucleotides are TGTGCCAGCAGCGGACGGAGGGGTACGCCTAATGAAAAACTGTTTTTT. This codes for CASSGRRGTPNEKLFF.

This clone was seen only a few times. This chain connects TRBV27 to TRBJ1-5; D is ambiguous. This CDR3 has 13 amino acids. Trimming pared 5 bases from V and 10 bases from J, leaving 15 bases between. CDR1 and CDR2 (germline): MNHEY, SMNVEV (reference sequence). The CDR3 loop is CASSKSSRGPQHF. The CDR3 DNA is TGTGCCAGCAGTAAGTCGTCCCGCGGACCCCAGCATTTT.

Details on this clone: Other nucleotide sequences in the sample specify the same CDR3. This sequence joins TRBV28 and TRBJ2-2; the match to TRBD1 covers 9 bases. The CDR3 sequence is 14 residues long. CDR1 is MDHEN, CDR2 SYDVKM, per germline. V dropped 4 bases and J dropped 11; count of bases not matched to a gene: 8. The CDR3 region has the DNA TGTGCCAGCAGTTCGGGACAGGGCGGCGGAGAGCTGTTTTTT. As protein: CASSSGQGGGELFF.

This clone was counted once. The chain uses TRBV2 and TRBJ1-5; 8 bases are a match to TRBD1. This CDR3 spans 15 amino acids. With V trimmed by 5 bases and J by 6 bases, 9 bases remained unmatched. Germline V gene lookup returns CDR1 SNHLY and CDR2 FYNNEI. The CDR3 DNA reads TGTGCCAGCAGTTCTGAGGACAGGGTGTTTCAGCCCCAGCATTTT. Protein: CASSSEDRVFQPQHF. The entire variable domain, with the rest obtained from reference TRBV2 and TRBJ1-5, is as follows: EPEVTQTPSHQVTQMGQEVILRCVPISNHLYFYWYRQILGQKVEFLVSFYNNEISEKSEIFDDQFSVERPDGSNFTLKIRSTKLEDSAMYFCASSSEDRVFQPQHFGDGTRLSIL.

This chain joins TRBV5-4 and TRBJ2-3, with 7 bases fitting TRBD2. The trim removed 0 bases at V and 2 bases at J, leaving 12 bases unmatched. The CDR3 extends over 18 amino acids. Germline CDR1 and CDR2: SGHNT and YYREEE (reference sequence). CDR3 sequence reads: CASSLVGAGALSTDTQYF. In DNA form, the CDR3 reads TGTGCCAGCAGCTTGGTTGGGGCGGGAGCATTGTCCACAGATACGCAGTATTTT.

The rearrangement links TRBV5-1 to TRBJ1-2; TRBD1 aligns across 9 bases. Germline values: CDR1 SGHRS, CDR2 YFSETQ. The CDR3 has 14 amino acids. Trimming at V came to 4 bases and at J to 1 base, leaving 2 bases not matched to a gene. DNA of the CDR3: TGCGCCAGCAGCCCGGACAGGGGTAACTATGGCTACACCTTC. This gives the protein CASSPDRGNYGYTF.

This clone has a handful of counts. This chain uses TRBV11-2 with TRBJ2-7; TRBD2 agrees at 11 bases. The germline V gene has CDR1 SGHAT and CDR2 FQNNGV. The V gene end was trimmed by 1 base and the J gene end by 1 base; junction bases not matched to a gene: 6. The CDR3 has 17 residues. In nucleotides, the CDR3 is TGTGCCAGCAGCTTAGTGTTCACTAGCGGGAGATCCTACGAGCAGTACTTC. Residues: CASSLVFTSGRSYEQYF. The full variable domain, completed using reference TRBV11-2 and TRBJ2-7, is EAGVAQSPRYKIIEKRQSVAFWCNPISGHATLYWYQQILGQGPKLLIQFQNNGVVDDSQLPKDRFSAERLKGVDSTLKIQPAKLEDSAVYLCASSLVFTSGRSYEQYFGPGTRLTVT.

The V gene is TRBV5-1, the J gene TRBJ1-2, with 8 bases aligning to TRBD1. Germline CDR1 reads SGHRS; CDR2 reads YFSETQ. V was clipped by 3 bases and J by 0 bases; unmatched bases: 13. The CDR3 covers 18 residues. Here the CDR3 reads CASSSQAGGTGPNYGYTF. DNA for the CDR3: TGCGCCAGCAGCTCTCAGGCCGGAGGGACAGGCCCTAACTATGGCTACACCTTC.

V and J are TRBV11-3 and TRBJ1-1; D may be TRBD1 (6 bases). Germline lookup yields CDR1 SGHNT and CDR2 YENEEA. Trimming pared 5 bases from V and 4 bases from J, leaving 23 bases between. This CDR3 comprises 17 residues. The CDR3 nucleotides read TGTGCCAGCAGCATTGGGGGGGCGCCCCGGGAACGCACTGAAGCTTTCTTT. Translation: CASSIGGAPRERTEAFF. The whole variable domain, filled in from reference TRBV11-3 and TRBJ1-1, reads EAGVVQSPRYKIIEKKQPVAFWCNPISGHNTLYWYLQNLGQGPELLIRYENEEAVDDSQLPKDRFSAERLKGVDSTLKIQPAELGDSAVYLCASSIGGAPRERTEAFFGQGTRLTVV.

CDR3 sequence reads: CASGLVLFGGGATNEQFF. CDR3 DNA sequence: TGTGCTAGTGGTTTGGTACTGTTCGGCGGGGGGGCGACGAATGAGCAGTTCTTC. This sequence joins TRBV12-5 and TRBJ2-1, with 9 bases aligning to TRBD2. Trimming removed 0 bases from V and 7 bases from J; junction bases left unmatched: 13. The CDR3 contains 18 residues. Germline assignment: CDR1 LGHNT and CDR2 FRNRAP.

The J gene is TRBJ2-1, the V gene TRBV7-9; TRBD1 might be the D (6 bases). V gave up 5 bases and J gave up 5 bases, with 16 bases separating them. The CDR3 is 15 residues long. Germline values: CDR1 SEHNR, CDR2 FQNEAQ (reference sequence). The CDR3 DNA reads TGTGCCAGCAGCGTAGTCGGGACACCCGACAATGAGCAGTTCTTC. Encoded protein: CASSVVGTPDNEQFF.

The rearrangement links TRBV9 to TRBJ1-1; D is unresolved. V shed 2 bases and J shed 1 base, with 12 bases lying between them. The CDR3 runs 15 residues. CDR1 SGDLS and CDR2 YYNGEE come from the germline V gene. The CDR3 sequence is CASSVYVAGNTEAFF. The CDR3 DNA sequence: TGTGCCAGCAGCGTTTATGTAGCGGGGAACACTGAAGCTTTCTTT.